These 32 T cell receptor beta chains came from one sample sequenced in a study of shared T cell receptors in the human thymus. The method was immunoSEQ multiplex PCR; TCRdb's version includes in-frame clones alone and lacks a portion of them. The sample contains about 500,000 clones, around 82% of which appear only once. This same sample was also part of a study on human thymus T cells.

The sample comprised thymocytes. The receptors shown here come from a boy less than two years old with a congenital heart defect.

This chain connects TRBV29-1 to TRBJ2-7; 9 bases are a match to TRBD2. With 6 bases clipped from V and 1 base from J, the junction kept 4 bases outside the gene matches. Germline values: CDR1 SQVTM, CDR2 ANQGSEA. This CDR3 contains 13 residues. CDR3 amino acids: CSVESGRSYEQYF. Written as DNA, the CDR3 is TGCAGCGTCGAAAGCGGGAGGTCCTACGAGCAGTACTTC.

This clone was seen only a few times. V is TRBV28 and J is TRBJ2-7; weak D call: TRBD1 (5 bases). There are 12 residues in the CDR3. V lost 6 bases, J lost 7 bases, and 13 bases lay in between. Germline V lookup: CDR1 MDHEN, CDR2 SYDVKM. The CDR3: CASSIQVLEQYF. CDR3 bases: TGTGCCAGCAGCATACAGGTCTTGGAGCAGTACTTC.

The V and J genes are TRBV6-1 and TRBJ2-7; 11 bases fit TRBD2. The CDR3 spans 18 residues. Germline values: CDR1 MNHNS, CDR2 SASEGT. The V gene end was trimmed by 3 bases and the J gene end by 5 bases; junction bases not matched to a gene: 15. This CDR3 is CASSEDRVTSGKINEQYF. The CDR3, as DNA: TGTGCCAGCAGTGAGGACAGGGTGACTAGCGGGAAGATTAACGAGCAGTACTTC.

The chain joins TRBV11-2 to TRBJ1-3, with D perhaps matching TRBD1 (6 bases). The CDR3 covers 17 residues. The germline CDR1 and CDR2 sequences are SGHAT and FQNNGV. V lost 6 bases and J 3 bases, leaving 21 bases between the germline ends. Here the CDR3 DNA reads TGTGCCAGCAGACCCTATGCCGGGACAATAGGTGGAAACACCATATATTTT. It codes for CASRPYAGTIGGNTIYF. Filled out from reference TRBV11-2 and TRBJ1-3, the complete variable domain reads EAGVAQSPRYKIIEKRQSVAFWCNPISGHATLYWYQQILGQGPKLLIQFQNNGVVDDSQLPKDRFSAERLKGVDSTLKIQPAKLEDSAVYLCASRPYAGTIGGNTIYFGEGSWLTVV.

In this sample, this clone turned up a few times. This chain connects TRBV15 to TRBJ2-5; TRBD1 matches 7 bases. The V gene's germline CDR1 is LNHNV and CDR2 YYDKDF (reference sequence). CDR3 length: 19 residues. The V gene end was trimmed by 5 bases and the J gene end by 1 base; junction bases not matched to a gene: 19. In DNA form, the CDR3 reads TGTGCCACCAGCTCGCGACCTAACGGGACAGACGGGGTCCAAGAGACCCAGTACTTC. As protein: CATSSRPNGTDGVQETQYF. Complete variable domain (other parts from reference TRBV15 and TRBJ2-5): DAMVIQNPRYQVTQFGKPVTLSCSQTLNHNVMYWYQQKSSQAPKLLFHYYDKDFNNEADTPDNFQSRRPNTSFCFLDIRSPGLGDTAMYLCATSSRPNGTDGVQETQYFGPGTRLLVL.

This clone occurred once. This chain uses TRBV10-3 with TRBJ1-2; perhaps TRBD1 as D (5 bases). The V and J ends lost 4 bases and 5 bases respectively, with 17 bases between them. The CDR3 is made up of 15 amino acids. From germline, CDR1 is ENHRY and CDR2 SYGVKD. CDR3 sequence (DNA): TGTGCCATCAGTGTGGGGGGGGTCGGTCGGTATGGCTACACCTTC. Translating gives CAISVGGVGRYGYTF.

V is TRBV11-3 and J is TRBJ1-2; a possible D gene is TRBD1 (5 bases). Trimming cost V 5 bases and J 6 bases, with 16 bases left between them. Per the germline V gene, CDR1 is SGHNT and CDR2 is YENEEA. This CDR3 comprises 14 residues. The CDR3 nucleotides are TGTGCCAGCAGCGGCCCGACAGAGCTCAATGGCTACACCTTC. It is translated as CASSGPTELNGYTF.

This clone turned up a few times. V and J are TRBV6-1 and TRBJ1-3; 8 bases agree with TRBD1. From germline, CDR1 is MNHNS and CDR2 SASEGT. CDR3 size: 17 residues. V shed 2 bases, J shed 7 bases, and the junction held 13 bases outside the gene matches. The DNA for the CDR3 is TGTGCCAGCAGTGAACCTGGACGACAGGGGAACTGGAACACCATATATTTT. Its protein product is CASSEPGRQGNWNTIYF.

V usage is TRBV7-4 and J usage is TRBJ2-5, with 10 bases identical to TRBD2. This CDR3 contains 14 residues. Germline V lookup: CDR1 SGHVT, CDR2 SQSDAQ. V dropped 5 bases and J dropped 3; count of bases not matched to a gene: 3. The CDR3 loop is CASSPGLAEETQYF. The CDR3 nucleotides read TGTGCCAGCAGCCCCGGACTAGCGGAAGAGACCCAGTACTTC.

The V and J genes are TRBV28 and TRBJ2-2; TRBD2 matches 9 bases. The length of the CDR3 is 14 residues. Unmatched junction bases numbered 3, after V lost 10 bases and J lost 0 bases. Germline CDR1 MDHEN, CDR2 SYDVKM. CDR3 residues: CATRTSANTGELFF. The CDR3 bases are TGTGCCACCCGGACTAGCGCGAACACCGGGGAGCTGTTTTTT.

The genes are TRBV5-6 and TRBJ1-1, with 7 positions matching TRBD1. The V gene's germline CDR1 is SGHDT and CDR2 YYEEEE. The CDR3 totals 18 residues. V dropped 1 base and J dropped 2; count of bases not matched to a gene: 14. The CDR3 loop reads CASSLSTNPGTENTEAFF. In nucleotides, the CDR3 is TGTGCCAGCAGCTTGAGCACTAATCCCGGGACAGAAAACACTGAAGCTTTCTTT. The full variable domain, completed using reference TRBV5-6 and TRBJ1-1, is DAGVTQSPTHLIKTRGQQVTLRCSPKSGHDTVSWYQQALGQGPQFIFQYYEEEERQRGNFPDRFSGHQFPNYSSELNVNALLLGDSALYLCASSLSTNPGTENTEAFFGQGTRLTVV.

CDR3 sequence: CASSPPGYTF. As DNA, the CDR3 is TGTGCCAGCAGCCCCCCGGGCTACACCTTC. The rearrangement links TRBV7-9 to TRBJ1-2; D call uncertain. In germline, CDR1 is SEHNR, CDR2 FQNEAQ (reference sequence). There are 10 residues in the CDR3. With 5 bases removed from V and 8 bases from J, the gap between germline ends came to 6 bases. The complete variable domain, with remaining parts taken from reference TRBV7-9 and TRBJ1-2, reads DTGVSQNPRHKITKRGQNVTFRCDPISEHNRLYWYRQTLGQGPEFLTYFQNEAQLEKSRLLSDRFSAERPKGSFSTLEIQRTEQGDSAMYLCASSPPGYTFGSGTRLTVV.

This clone was observed once. The rearrangement links TRBV2 to TRBJ2-1, with 11 bases identical to TRBD2. J lost 8 bases, V lost 0 bases, and 12 bases had no gene match. Germline CDR1 SNHLY, CDR2 FYNNEI. CDR3 size: 18 residues. Here the CDR3 reads CASSEALPSGRIFDEQFF. DNA of the CDR3: TGTGCCAGCAGTGAAGCGCTTCCTAGCGGGAGGATCTTCGATGAGCAGTTCTTC. The variable domain in full, completed from reference TRBV2 and TRBJ2-1, reads EPEVTQTPSHQVTQMGQEVILRCVPISNHLYFYWYRQILGQKVEFLVSFYNNEISEKSEIFDDQFSVERPDGSNFTLKIRSTKLEDSAMYFCASSEALPSGRIFDEQFFGPGTRLTVL.

The rearrangement joins TRBV27 to TRBJ1-1; D unresolved. The V end was cut by 3 bases, the J end by 3 bases, with 11 bases between. Germline CDR1 and CDR2: MNHEY and SMNVEV (reference sequence). This CDR3 spans 14 amino acids. CDR3 loop: CASSLRARDTEAFF. The CDR3 coding sequence is TGTGCCAGCAGTTTGCGGGCTAGAGACACTGAAGCTTTCTTT.

The chain recombines TRBV6-1 with TRBJ1-1; D gene unclear. V gave up 4 bases and J gave up 0 bases, with 6 bases separating them. Germline V CDR1 and CDR2: MNHNS, SASEGT. This CDR3 contains 13 residues. The DNA for the CDR3 is TGTGCCAGCAGTGCCACTCTGAACACTGAAGCTTTCTTT. It specifies CASSATLNTEAFF.

V is TRBV7-2 and J is TRBJ1-2; TRBD1 might be the D (5 bases). The ends were cut back, 0 bases at V and 4 bases at J, with 21 bases in the middle. CDR1 is SGHTA, CDR2 FQGNSA, per germline. This CDR3 has 18 residues. The CDR3 loop is CASSLAGSGRTCPYGYTF. The CDR3, as DNA: TGTGCCAGCAGCTTAGCAGGCTCCGGGAGGACATGCCCCTATGGCTACACCTTC.

Concerning this clone: The same CDR3 arises from other DNA sequences in this sample as well. The rearrangement joins TRBV6-6 to TRBJ2-7; no clear D gene. Trimming took off 6 bases at V and 6 bases at J, with 9 bases between the two ends. In germline, CDR1 is MNHNY, CDR2 SVGAGI (reference sequence). This CDR3 region has 11 residues. In DNA form, the CDR3 reads TGTGCCAGCAGCTCTGGCGGCGAGCAGTACTTC. Translation gives CASSSGGEQYF.

The genes are TRBV29-1 and TRBJ2-7, with TRBD2 matching 10 bases. The CDR3 has 13 residues. Looked up from germline, CDR1 is SQVTM and CDR2 is ANQGSEA. V dropped 1 base and J dropped 5; count of bases not matched to a gene: 2. CDR3 protein: CSVEGGLAHEQYF. The CDR3 DNA reads as TGCAGCGTTGAAGGGGGACTAGCGCACGAGCAGTACTTC.

J is TRBJ2-7 and V is TRBV18; 7 positions agree with TRBD2. Trimming cost V 1 base and J 3 bases; bases outside gene matches: 12. The CDR3 consists of 17 residues. Germline CDR1 and CDR2: KGHSH and LQKENI. CDR3 sequence (DNA): TGTGCCAGCTCACCACGGGGAACCCAGCGGGGAGGCTACGAGCAGTACTTC. Translating it yields CASSPRGTQRGGYEQYF.

The chain carries TRBV7-3 and TRBJ2-3; TRBD2 aligns across 11 bases. Looked up from germline, CDR1 is SGHTA and CDR2 is FQGTGA. The CDR3 consists of 18 residues. V gave up 2 bases and J gave up 4 bases; unmatched junction bases: 11. The CDR3 spells CASSLSPLAGGHPDTQYF. The CDR3 coding sequence is TGTGCCAGCAGCTTATCCCCCTTAGCGGGAGGGCATCCAGATACGCAGTATTTT.

The V and J genes are TRBV16 and TRBJ1-3, with 7 bases identical to TRBD1. The CDR3 contains 14 residues. Germline V CDR1 and CDR2: KGHSY, FQNENV. V was pared by 6 bases and J by 1 base, with 3 bases of the junction left unmatched. The CDR3 loop is CASSPTGSGNTIYF. CDR3 nucleotides: TGTGCCAGCAGTCCGACAGGGTCTGGAAACACCATATATTTT. Drawing the rest from reference TRBV16 and TRBJ1-3, the complete variable domain is GEEVAQTPKHLVRGEGQKAKLYCAPIKGHSYVFWYQQVLKNEFKFLISFQNENVFDETGMPKERFSAKCLPNSPCSLEIQATKLEDSAVYFCASSPTGSGNTIYFGEGSWLTVV.

The genes are TRBV4-2 and TRBJ1-2, with 8 positions matching TRBD1. This CDR3 region has 14 residues. After removal of 4 bases from V and 3 bases from J, the junction contained 4 bases not matched to a gene. The germline CDR1 and CDR2 sequences are LGHNA and YNFKEQ. CDR3 DNA: TGTGCCAGCAGCCGGGGACAGGCAGACTATGGCTACACCTTC. Protein sequence: CASSRGQADYGYTF.

The chain couples TRBV28 to TRBJ2-3, with 8 nucleotides matching TRBD2. CDR1 is MDHEN and CDR2 is SYDVKM in the germline V gene. The CDR3 is 17 amino acids. The V gene end was trimmed by 5 bases and the J gene end by 2 bases; junction bases not matched to a gene: 12. CDR3 loop: CASSTRLARVLTDTQYF. As DNA, the CDR3 is TGTGCCAGCAGTACCCGACTAGCGAGGGTCCTCACAGATACGCAGTATTTT.

This chain links TRBV6-6 with TRBJ2-7, with D possibly being TRBD2 (6 bases). Trimming took off 5 bases at V and 2 bases at J, with 19 bases between the two ends. CDR1 and CDR2 from the germline V gene are MNHNY and SVGAGI (reference sequence). There are 16 residues in the CDR3. CDR3 sequence (DNA): TGTGCCAGCAGTCCCCTACCCCGGGACTTCCCCTACGAGCAGTACTTC. It yields the protein CASSPLPRDFPYEQYF.

The V and J genes are TRBV9 and TRBJ2-3, with 8 nucleotides matching TRBD1. The CDR3 covers 14 residues. Germline CDR1 is SGDLS and CDR2 is YYNGEE. V dropped 4 bases and J dropped 6; count of bases not matched to a gene: 7. The CDR3 nucleotides read TGTGCCAGCAGCCTTGGACAGGGAGAGGATACGCAGTATTTT. This sequence encodes CASSLGQGEDTQYF.

This clone appeared a few times. This chain links TRBV11-2 with TRBJ1-4; D remains ambiguous. Germline values: CDR1 SGHAT, CDR2 FQNNGV. V lost 1 base to trimming and J lost 0 bases, with 12 bases between them. This CDR3 spans 17 amino acids. For the CDR3, the DNA is TGTGCCAGCAGCTTAGGGCCAGTTTCTCCAACTAATGAAAAACTGTTTTTT. It encodes CASSLGPVSPTNEKLFF.

The chain combines TRBV30 with TRBJ2-1, with D uncertain. V was pared by 3 bases and J by 2 bases, with 11 bases between. In germline, CDR1 is GTSNPN, CDR2 SVGIG (reference sequence). This CDR3 has 14 residues. In DNA, the CDR3 is TGTGCCTGGAGGTCTGCGGTCGCCTACAATGAGCAGTTCTTC. Encoded protein: CAWRSAVAYNEQFF. The entire variable domain, with the rest obtained from reference TRBV30 and TRBJ2-1, is as follows: SQTIHQWPATLVQPVGSPLSLECTVEGTSNPNLYWYRQAAGRGLQLLFYSVGIGQISSEVPQNLSASRPQDRQFILSSKKLLLSDSGFYLCAWRSAVAYNEQFFGPGTRLTVL.

This chain links TRBV30 with TRBJ1-2; D might be TRBD1 (5 bases). Looked up from germline, CDR1 is GTSNPN and CDR2 is SVGIG (reference sequence). The CDR3 loop spans 13 amino acids. Between the trimmed V and J ends, which lost 5 bases and 2 bases, there was a span of 12 bases. CDR3 nucleotide sequence: TGTGCCTGGGCCTTGACAGCAAACTATGGCTACACCTTC. Amino acids: CAWALTANYGYTF.

The V and J genes are TRBV7-8 and TRBJ2-1; 10 nucleotides line up with TRBD2. The CDR3 totals 20 residues. Germline CDR1 reads SGHVS; CDR2 reads FQNEAQ. The J segment lost 0 bases and the V segment lost 2 bases, leaving 13 bases of the junction unmatched. CDR3 loop: CASSLSLSLAGGSSYNEQFF. In DNA form, the CDR3 reads TGTGCCAGCAGCTTATCCCTCTCTTTAGCGGGAGGTAGCTCCTACAATGAGCAGTTCTTC.

V and J are TRBV5-1 and TRBJ2-6; 13 nucleotides agree with TRBD2. CDR3 size: 20 residues. Germline values: CDR1 SGHRS, CDR2 YFSETQ. Trimming took 2 bases from V and 2 from J; bases not matched to a gene: 10. The chain's CDR3 is CASSFRLAGGRGTGANVLTF. CDR3 DNA sequence: TGCGCCAGCAGCTTTCGACTAGCGGGAGGAAGGGGGACTGGGGCCAACGTCCTGACTTTC.

This clone appeared once. This chain joins TRBV7-9 and TRBJ2-1, with TRBD2 matching over 7 bases. The CDR3 covers 16 residues. Germline V gives CDR1 SEHNR, CDR2 FQNEAQ (reference sequence). V gave up 5 bases and J gave up 12 bases; unmatched junction bases: 19. Written as DNA, the CDR3 is TGTGCCAGCAGCGCAAATGGGACTACCCCCGAGGTCGGGCAGTTCTTC. This codes for CASSANGTTPEVGQFF.

The rearrangement links TRBV4-3 to TRBJ2-7; 7 bases match TRBD1. The V gene's germline CDR1 is LGHNA and CDR2 YSLEER. The CDR3 covers 14 residues. V shed 4 bases and J 3 bases; nucleotides not matched to a gene: 6. CDR3 in DNA: TGCGCCAGCAGCCGGGCCCGACAGGGCTACGAGCAGTACTTC. Amino acids: CASSRARQGYEQYF.